This TCR beta chain was retrieved from a study of T cell repertoires in cytomegalovirus infection. Turning to this clonotype: The antigen is not known.

The CDR3 loop spans 16 amino acids. The V gene lost 2 bases and the J gene lost 4 bases, with 16 bases spanning the gap. CDR1 ENHRY and CDR2 SYGVKD come from the germline V gene. TCRdb itself ran the reads through MiXCR, one entry per CDR3 protein. The sample has approximately 600,000 distinct CDR3 sequences; approximately 40% are singletons. V gene TRBV10-3 combines with J gene TRBJ2-3; maybe TRBD2 (5 bases). This TCR was sampled from a human donor in good health (CMV status not recorded). Some clones in this sample may be carry-over from other donors' samples. The sample here was cultured PBMCs, taken from culture after CMV antigen stimulation. The DNA for the CDR3 is TGTGCCATCAGTGAGATGGGTCGGCTAGCTGCAGATACGCAGTATTTT. Translation: CAISEMGRLAADTQYF.